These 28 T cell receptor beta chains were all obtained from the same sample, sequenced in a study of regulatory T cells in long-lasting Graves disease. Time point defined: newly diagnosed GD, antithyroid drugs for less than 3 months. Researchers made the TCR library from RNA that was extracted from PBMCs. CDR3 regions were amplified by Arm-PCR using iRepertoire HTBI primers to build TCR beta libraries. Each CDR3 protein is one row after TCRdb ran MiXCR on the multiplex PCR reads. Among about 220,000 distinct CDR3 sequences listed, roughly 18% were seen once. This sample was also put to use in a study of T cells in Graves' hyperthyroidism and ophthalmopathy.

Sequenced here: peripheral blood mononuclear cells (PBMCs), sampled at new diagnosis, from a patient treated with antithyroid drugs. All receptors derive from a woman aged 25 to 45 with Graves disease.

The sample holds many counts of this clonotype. In DNA form, the CDR3 reads TGTGCCAGCAGTGAAATCCTAGCGGGGGGCACGACAGATACGCAGTATTTT. Protein product: CASSEILAGGTTDTQYF. J is TRBJ2-3 and V is TRBV6-1; 11 nucleotides agree with TRBD2. The ends lost 2 bases at V and 3 bases at J; junction bases unmatched: 7. Germline assignment: CDR1 MNHNS and CDR2 SASEGT. This CDR3 region has 17 residues.

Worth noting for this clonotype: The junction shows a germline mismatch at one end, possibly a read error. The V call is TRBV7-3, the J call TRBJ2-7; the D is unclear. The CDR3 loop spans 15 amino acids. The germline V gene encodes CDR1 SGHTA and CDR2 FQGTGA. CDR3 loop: CASSQDRSTGYEQCF. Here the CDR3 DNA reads TGTGCCAGCAGCCAAGATCGGAGTACCGGATACGAGCAGTGCTTC.

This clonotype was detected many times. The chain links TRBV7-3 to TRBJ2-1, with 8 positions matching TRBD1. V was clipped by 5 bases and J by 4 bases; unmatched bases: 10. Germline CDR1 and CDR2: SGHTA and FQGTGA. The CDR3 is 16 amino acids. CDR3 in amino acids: CASSPLGGQGYNEQFF. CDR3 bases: TGTGCCAGCAGCCCCCTGGGTGGACAGGGTTACAATGAGCAGTTCTTC.

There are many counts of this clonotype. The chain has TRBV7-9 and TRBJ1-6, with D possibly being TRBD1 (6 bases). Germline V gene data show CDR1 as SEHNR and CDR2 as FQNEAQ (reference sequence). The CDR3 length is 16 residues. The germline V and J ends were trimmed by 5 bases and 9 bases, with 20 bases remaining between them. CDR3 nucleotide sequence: TGTGCCAGCAGCCCGATGACAGGCGGGACTTCTTCACCCCTCCACTTT. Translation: CASSPMTGGTSSPLHF.

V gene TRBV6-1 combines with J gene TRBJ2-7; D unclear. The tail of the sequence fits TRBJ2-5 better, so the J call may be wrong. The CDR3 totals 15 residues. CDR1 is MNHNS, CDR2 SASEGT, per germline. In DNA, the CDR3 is TGTGCCAGCAGCGCTTTGGACGGTCTGAAGGAGACCCAGTACTTC. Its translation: CASSALDGLKETQYF.

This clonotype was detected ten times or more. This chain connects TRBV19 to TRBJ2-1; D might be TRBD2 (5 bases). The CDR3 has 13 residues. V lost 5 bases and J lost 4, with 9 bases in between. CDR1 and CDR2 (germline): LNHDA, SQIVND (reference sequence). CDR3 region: CASSFGVYNEQFF. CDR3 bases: TGTGCCAGTAGTTTCGGGGTATACAATGAGCAGTTCTTC. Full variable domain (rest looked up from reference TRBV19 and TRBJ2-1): DGGITQSPKYLFRKEGQNVTLSCEQNLNHDAMYWYRQDPGQGLRLIYYSQIVNDFQKGDIAEGYSVSREKKESFPLTVTSAQKNPTAFYLCASSFGVYNEQFFGPGTRLTVL.

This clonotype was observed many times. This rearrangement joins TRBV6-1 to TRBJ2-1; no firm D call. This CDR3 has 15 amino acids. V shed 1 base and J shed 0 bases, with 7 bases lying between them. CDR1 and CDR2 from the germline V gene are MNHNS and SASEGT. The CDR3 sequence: CASSEGASSYNEQFF. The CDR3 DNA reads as TGTGCCAGCAGTGAAGGGGCGAGCTCCTACAATGAGCAGTTCTTC.

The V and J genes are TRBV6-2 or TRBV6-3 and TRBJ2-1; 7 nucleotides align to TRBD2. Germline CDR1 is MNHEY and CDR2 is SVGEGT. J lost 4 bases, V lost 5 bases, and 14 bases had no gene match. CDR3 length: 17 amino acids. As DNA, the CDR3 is TGTGCCAGCAGTAGGCCCGTGGTCGGGGGGTCTTACAATGAGCAGTTCTTC. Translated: CASSRPVVGGSYNEQFF.

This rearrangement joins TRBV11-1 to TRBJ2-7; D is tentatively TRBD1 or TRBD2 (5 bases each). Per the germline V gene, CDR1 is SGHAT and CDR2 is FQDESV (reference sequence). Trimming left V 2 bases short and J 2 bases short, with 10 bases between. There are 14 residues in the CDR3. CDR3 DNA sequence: TGTGCCAGCAGCTTATGGGACGGAACCTACGAGCAGTACTTC. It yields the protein CASSLWDGTYEQYF.

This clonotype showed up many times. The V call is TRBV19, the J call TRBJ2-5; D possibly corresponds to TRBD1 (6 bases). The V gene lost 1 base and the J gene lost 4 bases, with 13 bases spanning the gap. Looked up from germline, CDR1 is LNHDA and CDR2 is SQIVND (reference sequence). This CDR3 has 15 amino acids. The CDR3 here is CASSIAAQGRETQYF. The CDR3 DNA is TGTGCCAGTAGTATAGCCGCACAGGGTAGAGAGACCCAGTACTTC.

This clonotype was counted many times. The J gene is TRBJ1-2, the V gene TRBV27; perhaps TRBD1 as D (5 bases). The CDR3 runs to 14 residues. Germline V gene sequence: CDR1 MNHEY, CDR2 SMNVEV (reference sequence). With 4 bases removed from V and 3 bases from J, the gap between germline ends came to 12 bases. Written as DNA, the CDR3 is TGTGCCAGCAGTTCCTCCACAGGATACTATGGCTACACCTTC. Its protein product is CASSSSTGYYGYTF.

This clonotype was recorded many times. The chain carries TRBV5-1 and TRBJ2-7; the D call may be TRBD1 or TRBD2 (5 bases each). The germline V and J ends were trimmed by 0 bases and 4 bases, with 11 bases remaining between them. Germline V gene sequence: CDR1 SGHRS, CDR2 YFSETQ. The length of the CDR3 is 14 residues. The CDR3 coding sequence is TGCGCCAGCAGCTTGGCAGGGAGTGGATACGAGCAGTACTTC. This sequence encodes CASSLAGSGYEQYF.

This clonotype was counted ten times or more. The CDR3 nucleotides read TGTGCCAGCAGTTTTTTAAACTTGCAGTATTTT. Translating gives CASSFLNLQYF. The V gene is TRBV12-3 or TRBV12-4, the J gene TRBJ2-3; no reliable D call. The CDR3 covers 11 residues. V was trimmed by 3 bases and J by 11 bases, leaving 9 bases between them.

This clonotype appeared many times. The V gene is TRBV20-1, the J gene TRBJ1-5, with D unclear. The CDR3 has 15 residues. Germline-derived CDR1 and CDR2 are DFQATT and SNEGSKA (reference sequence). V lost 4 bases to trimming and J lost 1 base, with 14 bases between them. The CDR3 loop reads CSATLDELSNQPQHF. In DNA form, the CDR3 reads TGCAGTGCTACGTTGGACGAATTGAGCAATCAGCCCCAGCATTTT.

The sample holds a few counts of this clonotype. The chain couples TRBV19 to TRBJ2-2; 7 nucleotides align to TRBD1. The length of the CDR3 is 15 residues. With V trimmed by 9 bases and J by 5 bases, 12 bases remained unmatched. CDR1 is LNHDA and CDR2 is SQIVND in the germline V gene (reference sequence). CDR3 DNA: TGTGCCAGCGAACCGGGACAGATTTTAACCGGGGAGCTGTTTTTT. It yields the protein CASEPGQILTGELFF.

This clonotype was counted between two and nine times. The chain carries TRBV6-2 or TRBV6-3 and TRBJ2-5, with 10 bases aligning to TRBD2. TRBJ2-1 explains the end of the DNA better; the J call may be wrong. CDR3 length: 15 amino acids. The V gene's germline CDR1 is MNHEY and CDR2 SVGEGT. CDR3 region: CASKGGSGRYNEQFF. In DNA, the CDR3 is TGTGCCAGCAAGGGCGGTAGCGGGAGGTACAATGAGCAGTTCTTC.

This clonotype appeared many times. CDR3 protein: CASSRGRTEAFF. The CDR3 nucleotides are TGTGCCAGCAGCAGAGGGAGGACTGAAGCTTTCTTT. V usage is TRBV3-1 and J usage is TRBJ1-1, with D unclear. V shed 5 bases and J shed 5 bases, with 9 bases lying between them. This CDR3 comprises 12 residues. Germline V CDR1 and CDR2: LGHDT, YNNKEL (reference sequence).

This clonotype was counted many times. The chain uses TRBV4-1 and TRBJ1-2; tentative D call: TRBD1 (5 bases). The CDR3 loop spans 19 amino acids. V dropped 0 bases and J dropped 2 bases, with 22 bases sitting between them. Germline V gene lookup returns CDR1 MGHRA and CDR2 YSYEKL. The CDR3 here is CASSQEEQVTLLGNYGYTF. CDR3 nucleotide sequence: TGCGCCAGCAGCCAAGAGGAACAGGTCACCCTCTTGGGGAACTATGGCTACACCTTC.

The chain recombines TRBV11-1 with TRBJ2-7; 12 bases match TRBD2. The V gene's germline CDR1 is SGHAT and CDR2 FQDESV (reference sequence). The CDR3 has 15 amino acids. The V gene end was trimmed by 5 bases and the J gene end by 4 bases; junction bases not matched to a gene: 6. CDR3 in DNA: TGTGCCAGCAGCAAGACTAGCGGGGGCCAATACGAGCAGTACTTC. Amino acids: CASSKTSGGQYEQYF.

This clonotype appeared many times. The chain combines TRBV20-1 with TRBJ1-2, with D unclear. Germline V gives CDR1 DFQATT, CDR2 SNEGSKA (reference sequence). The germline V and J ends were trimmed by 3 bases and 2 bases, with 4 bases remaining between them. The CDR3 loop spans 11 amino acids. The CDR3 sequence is CSASGNYGYTF. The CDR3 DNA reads TGCAGTGCTAGCGGCAACTATGGCTACACCTTC.

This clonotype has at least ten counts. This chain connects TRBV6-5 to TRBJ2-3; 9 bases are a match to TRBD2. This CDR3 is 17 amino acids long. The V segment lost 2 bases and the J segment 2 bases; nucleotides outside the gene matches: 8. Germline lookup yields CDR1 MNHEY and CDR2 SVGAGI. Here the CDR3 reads CASSYGGSGGHTDTQYF. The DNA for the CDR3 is TGTGCCAGCAGTTACGGGGGGAGCGGGGGGCACACAGATACGCAGTATTTT.

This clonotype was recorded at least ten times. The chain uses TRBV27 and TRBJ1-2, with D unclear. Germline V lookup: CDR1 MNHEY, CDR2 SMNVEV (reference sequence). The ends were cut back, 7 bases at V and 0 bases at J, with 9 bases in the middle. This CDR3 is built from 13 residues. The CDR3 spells CASKGIANYGYTF. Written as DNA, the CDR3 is TGTGCCAGCAAAGGCATAGCTAACTATGGCTACACCTTC.

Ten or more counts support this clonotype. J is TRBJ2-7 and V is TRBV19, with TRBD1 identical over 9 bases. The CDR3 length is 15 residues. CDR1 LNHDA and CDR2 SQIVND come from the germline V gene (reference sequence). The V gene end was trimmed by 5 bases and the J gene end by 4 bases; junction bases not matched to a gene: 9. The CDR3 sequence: CASSPLDRGWYEQYF. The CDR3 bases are TGTGCCAGTAGTCCGCTGGACAGGGGTTGGTACGAGCAGTACTTC.

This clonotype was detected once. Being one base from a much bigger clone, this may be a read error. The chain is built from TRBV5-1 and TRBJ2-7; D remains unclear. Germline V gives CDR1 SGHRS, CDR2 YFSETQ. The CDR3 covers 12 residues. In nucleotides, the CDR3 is TGCGGCAGCAGCTTATACCCCTACGAGCAGTACTTC. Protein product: CGSSLYPYEQYF.

The CDR3 here is CSARENTEAFF. CDR3 in DNA: TGCAGTGCTAGGGAAAACACTGAAGCTTTCTTT. This chain connects TRBV20-1 to TRBJ1-1; D is unclear. This CDR3 is built from 11 residues. V lost 3 bases and J lost 2, with 4 bases in between. Looked up from germline, CDR1 is DFQATT and CDR2 is SNEGSKA (reference sequence).

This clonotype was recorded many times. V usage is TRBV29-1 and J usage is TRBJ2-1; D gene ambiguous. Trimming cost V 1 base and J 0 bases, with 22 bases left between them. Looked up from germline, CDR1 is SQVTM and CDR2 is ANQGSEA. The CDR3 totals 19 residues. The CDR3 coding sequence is TGCAGCGTTGAAGGCTATCAACTCGTTGGTTTCAGCTCCTACAATGAGCAGTTCTTC. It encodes CSVEGYQLVGFSSYNEQFF.

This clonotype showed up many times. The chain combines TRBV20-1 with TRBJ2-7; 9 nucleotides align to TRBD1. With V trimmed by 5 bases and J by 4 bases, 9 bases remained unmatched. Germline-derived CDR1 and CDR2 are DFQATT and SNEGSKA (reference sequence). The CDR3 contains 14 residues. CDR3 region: CSAVLGTGNYEQYF. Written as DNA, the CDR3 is TGCAGTGCTGTCCTAGGGACAGGGAATTACGAGCAGTACTTC.

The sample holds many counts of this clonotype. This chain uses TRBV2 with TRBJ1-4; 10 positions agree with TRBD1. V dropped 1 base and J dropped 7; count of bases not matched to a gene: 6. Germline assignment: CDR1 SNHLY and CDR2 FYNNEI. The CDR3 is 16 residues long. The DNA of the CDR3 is TGTGCCAGCAGTGAAGGGACAGGGGGTCGAAGTGAAAAACTGTTTTTT. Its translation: CASSEGTGGRSEKLFF. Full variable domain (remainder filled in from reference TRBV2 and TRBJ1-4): EPEVTQTPSHQVTQMGQEVILRCVPISNHLYFYWYRQILGQKVEFLVSFYNNEISEKSEIFDDQFSVERPDGSNFTLKIRSTKLEDSAMYFCASSEGTGGRSEKLFFGSGTQLSVL.